The rows below give T cell receptor beta chains drawn from one sample of a study of shared clonotypes between healthy human individuals. The data were produced by immunoSEQ multiplex PCR, yet TCRdb's version contains in-frame clones alone and is incomplete. The sample has over a million clones, about 75% seen once. Sequencing was done on a sample of memory CD4+ T cells sorted from blood. All receptors come from a young man in good health. CDR3s include the opening cysteine and the closing phenylalanine or tryptophan. Fields, in order: D gene, clone size, J gene, V gene, CDR3 DNA, CDR3 protein. D genes are given only for firm matches. Clone size, where shown, is once, few, many, or a class for clones that have expanded.

d_gene: .
abundance: .
j_gene: TRBJ2-7
v_gene: TRBV5-1
CDR3nt: TGCGCCAGCAGCTTGGGGCAGGCCTCCTACGAGCAGTACTTC
CDR3aa: CASSLGQASYEQYF

d_gene: .
abundance: .
j_gene: TRBJ1-1
v_gene: TRBV7-9
CDR3nt: TGTGCCAGCAGCTTTGGGAGGGAAGCTTTCTTT
CDR3aa: CASSFGREAFF

d_gene: .
abundance: .
j_gene: TRBJ1-2
v_gene: TRBV28
CDR3nt: TGTGCCAGCAGTTTAGTAGCGGGCGGCTACACCTTC
CDR3aa: CASSLVAGGYTF

d_gene: .
abundance: .
j_gene: TRBJ1-1
v_gene: TRBV21-1
CDR3nt: TGTGCCAGCAGCACCCCTCGTTGGGACCGACGATCGAACACTGAAGCTTTCTTT
CDR3aa: CASSTPRWDRRSNTEAFF

d_gene: TRBD1
abundance: .
j_gene: TRBJ1-5
v_gene: TRBV27
CDR3nt: TGTGCCAGCAGACGACAGGGGGCCGACAATCAGCCCCAGCATTTT
CDR3aa: CASRRQGADNQPQHF

d_gene: TRBD2
abundance: .
j_gene: TRBJ2-7
v_gene: TRBV6-1
CDR3nt: TGTGCCAGCAGCACTAGCGGGTCCCCCTACGAGCAGTACTTC
CDR3aa: CASSTSGSPYEQYF

d_gene: TRBD1
abundance: many
j_gene: TRBJ1-2
v_gene: TRBV6-5
CDR3nt: TGTGCCAGCAGTGGACAGGGCACCTATGGCTACACCTTC
CDR3aa: CASSGQGTYGYTF

d_gene: .
abundance: .
j_gene: TRBJ1-5
v_gene: TRBV7-8
CDR3nt: TGTGCCAGCAGCTTAGCATATAGCAATCAGCCCCAGCATTTT
CDR3aa: CASSLAYSNQPQHF

d_gene: .
abundance: many
j_gene: TRBJ1-5
v_gene: TRBV7-9
CDR3nt: TGTGCCAGCTCTACAGTGGGCAATCAGCCCCAGCATTTT
CDR3aa: CASSTVGNQPQHF

d_gene: TRBD1
abundance: .
j_gene: TRBJ2-7
v_gene: TRBV10-3
CDR3nt: TGTGCCATCAGTCAAACAGGGGGCAAATCCTACGAGCAGTACTTC
CDR3aa: CAISQTGGKSYEQYF

d_gene: .
abundance: .
j_gene: TRBJ2-3
v_gene: TRBV7-6
CDR3nt: TGTGCCAGCAGCCCTAAGGGGCCTGATACGCAGTATTTT
CDR3aa: CASSPKGPDTQYF

d_gene: .
abundance: .
j_gene: TRBJ1-6
v_gene: TRBV14
CDR3nt: TGTGCCAGCAGCCAAGATTACCCATTTTCGAGCTCCTATAATTCACCCCTCCACTTT
CDR3aa: CASSQDYPFSSSYNSPLHF

d_gene: TRBD1
abundance: .
j_gene: TRBJ2-7
v_gene: TRBV5-1
CDR3nt: TGCGCCAGCAGCGCCGTCAGGGGGCGCCAAGAGCAGTACTTC
CDR3aa: CASSAVRGRQEQYF

d_gene: TRBD2
abundance: .
j_gene: TRBJ2-7
v_gene: TRBV29-1
CDR3nt: TGCAGCGTTGAAATTCTAGCGGGAGACGAGCAGTACTTC
CDR3aa: CSVEILAGDEQYF

d_gene: .
abundance: .
j_gene: TRBJ1-2
v_gene: TRBV10-3
CDR3nt: TGTGCCATCAGTGAAATGGATGGCTACACCTTC
CDR3aa: CAISEMDGYTF

d_gene: .
abundance: .
j_gene: TRBJ1-2
v_gene: TRBV5-1
CDR3nt: TGCGCCAGCAGCCCCCTAACAGGAGCCTATGGCTACACCTTC
CDR3aa: CASSPLTGAYGYTF

d_gene: .
abundance: .
j_gene: TRBJ2-6
v_gene: TRBV19
CDR3nt: TGTGCCAGTAGTATGGGATCCGGGGCCAACGTCCTGACTTTC
CDR3aa: CASSMGSGANVLTF

d_gene: .
abundance: .
j_gene: TRBJ2-5
v_gene: TRBV10-1
CDR3nt: TGCGCCAGCAGTGCAGGGCCTACTGGACGGAACCAAGAGACCCAGTACTTC
CDR3aa: CASSAGPTGRNQETQYF

d_gene: TRBD1
abundance: .
j_gene: TRBJ2-5
v_gene: TRBV5-1
CDR3nt: TGCGCCAGCAGCTCGGGACAGATCCAAGAGACCCAGTACTTC
CDR3aa: CASSSGQIQETQYF

d_gene: TRBD1
abundance: .
j_gene: TRBJ1-5
v_gene: TRBV19
CDR3nt: TGTGCCAGCGACGACAGGGGAGGACCCCAGCATTTT
CDR3aa: CASDDRGGPQHF

d_gene: .
abundance: .
j_gene: TRBJ2-5
v_gene: TRBV5-1
CDR3nt: TGCGCCAGCAGTCGCCGACCCCTCGGAGAGACCCAGTACTTC
CDR3aa: CASSRRPLGETQYF

d_gene: TRBD1
abundance: few
j_gene: TRBJ1-2
v_gene: TRBV25-1
CDR3nt: TGTGCCAGCAGTGAATATGACAGGGAGGTTGGCTACACCTTC
CDR3aa: CASSEYDREVGYTF

d_gene: TRBD1
abundance: .
j_gene: TRBJ1-4
v_gene: TRBV19
CDR3nt: TGTGCCAGTAGGAGGGACAGAGAAAAACTGTTTTTT
CDR3aa: CASRRDREKLFF

d_gene: .
abundance: .
j_gene: TRBJ1-4
v_gene: TRBV29-1
CDR3nt: TGCAGCGTTGCAGTTAACCCAACTAATGAAAAACTGTTTTTT
CDR3aa: CSVAVNPTNEKLFF

d_gene: TRBD1
abundance: .
j_gene: TRBJ2-7
v_gene: TRBV28
CDR3nt: TGTGCCAGCATACCCGGGGACAGGGGCTACGAGCAGTACTTC
CDR3aa: CASIPGDRGYEQYF

d_gene: .
abundance: .
j_gene: TRBJ1-2
v_gene: TRBV11-2
CDR3nt: TGTGCCAGCAGCTTAGTCAATGCGTTTGAGGAGGGGGACTATGGCTACACCTTC
CDR3aa: CASSLVNAFEEGDYGYTF

d_gene: .
abundance: .
j_gene: TRBJ1-5
v_gene: TRBV28
CDR3nt: TGTGCCAGCAGTCCCTCGGGATTGGGCAATCAGCCCCAGCATTTT
CDR3aa: CASSPSGLGNQPQHF

d_gene: .
abundance: few
j_gene: TRBJ1-1
v_gene: TRBV6-5
CDR3nt: TGTGCCAGCAGTAGGTGGAACACTGAAGCTTTCTTT
CDR3aa: CASSRWNTEAFF

d_gene: .
abundance: .
j_gene: TRBJ2-7
v_gene: TRBV9
CDR3nt: TGTGCCAGCAGCGTAGGGGTCAGTTCCTACGAGCAGTACTTC
CDR3aa: CASSVGVSSYEQYF

d_gene: .
abundance: .
j_gene: TRBJ2-5
v_gene: TRBV5-1
CDR3nt: TGCGCCAGCAGCTTGGATGCCAGGGAAGAGACCCAGTACTTC
CDR3aa: CASSLDAREETQYF

d_gene: TRBD2
abundance: .
j_gene: TRBJ2-1
v_gene: TRBV10-3
CDR3nt: TGTGCCATCAGTGAGTCCACTAGCGGGCACAATGAGCAGTTCTTC
CDR3aa: CAISESTSGHNEQFF

d_gene: TRBD1
abundance: .
j_gene: TRBJ1-2
v_gene: TRBV7-3
CDR3nt: TGTGCCAGCGGATTACCCCAGGGGGATGGCTACACCTTC
CDR3aa: CASGLPQGDGYTF

d_gene: .
abundance: .
j_gene: TRBJ2-7
v_gene: TRBV7-9
CDR3nt: TGTGCCAGCAGCTCTCCCAATCCCCGGGGGACTTACGCCTCCTACGAGCAGTACTTC
CDR3aa: CASSSPNPRGTYASYEQYF

d_gene: .
abundance: .
j_gene: TRBJ1-3
v_gene: TRBV19
CDR3nt: TGTGCCACCTTAGAAACAGCCTTGGGAGGAAACACCATATATTTT
CDR3aa: CATLETALGGNTIYF